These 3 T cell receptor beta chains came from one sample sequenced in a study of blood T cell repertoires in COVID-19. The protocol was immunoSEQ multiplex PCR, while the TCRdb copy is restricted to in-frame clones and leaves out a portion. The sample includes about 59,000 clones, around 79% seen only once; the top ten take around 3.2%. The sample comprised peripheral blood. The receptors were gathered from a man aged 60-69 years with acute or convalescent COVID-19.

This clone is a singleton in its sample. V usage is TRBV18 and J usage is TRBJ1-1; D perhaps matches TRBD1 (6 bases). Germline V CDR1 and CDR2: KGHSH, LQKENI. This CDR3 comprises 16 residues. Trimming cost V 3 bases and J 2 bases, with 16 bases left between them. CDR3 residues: CASSPGQGPFNTEAFF. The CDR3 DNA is TGTGCCAGCTCACCGGGGCAGGGGCCTTTTAACACTGAAGCTTTCTTT. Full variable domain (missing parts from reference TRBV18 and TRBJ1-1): NAGVMQNPRHLVRRRGQEARLRCSPMKGHSHVYWYRQLPEEGLKFMVYLQKENIIDESGMPKERFSAEFPKEGPSILRIQQVVRGDSAAYFCASSPGQGPFNTEAFFGQGTRLTVV.

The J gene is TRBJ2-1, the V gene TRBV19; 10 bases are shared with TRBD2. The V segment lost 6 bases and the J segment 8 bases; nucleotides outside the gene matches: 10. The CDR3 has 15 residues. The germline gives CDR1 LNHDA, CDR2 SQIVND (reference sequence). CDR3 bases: TGTGCCAGTAGCTTCCCGGGACTAGCGAGCTATGAGCAGTTCTTC. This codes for CASSFPGLASYEQFF.

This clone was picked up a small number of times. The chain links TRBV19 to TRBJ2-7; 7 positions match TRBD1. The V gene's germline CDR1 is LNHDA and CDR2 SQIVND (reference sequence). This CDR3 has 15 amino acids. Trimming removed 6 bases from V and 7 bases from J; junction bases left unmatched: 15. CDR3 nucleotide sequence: TGTGCCAGTAGCTCGCCCCGGGACAGCCTCCTAGAGCAGTACTTC. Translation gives CASSSPRDSLLEQYF.